Included here is one TCR beta chain sequence, with context. Its antigen remains unknown. CDR3 length equals 13 residues. Germline V gives CDR1 MNHEY, CDR2 SVGEGT. With 0 bases removed from V and 6 bases from J, the gap between germline ends came to 9 bases. These data belong to a study of prognosis after radiotherapy for stage I lung cancer. Looking at the study overall: Every lung cancer patient of the non-small cell type was deemed medically inoperable. It was SBRT that served as radiotherapy, in 3 to 5 fractions with a biologically effective dose of at least 100 Gy. Across the cohort, concurrent therapy accompanying stereotactic body radiotherapy was administered to no patient. General study points: Lower Shannon entropy values were found after stereotactic body radiation therapy in patients who developed distant metastases.

Genomic DNA was the source, and TCR beta CDR3 was amplified from it by two-round multiplex PCR. First-round PCR amplification was performed with primers specific to each TRBV and TRBJ gene. MiXCR, applied by TCRdb to the multiplex PCR reads, yields one record per CDR3 protein. The sample shows 30,000 or so distinct CDR3 sequences, roughly two fifths of them seen only once. This TCR came from a donor at least 50 years old with non-small cell lung cancer. This specimen was PBMCs, taken before or after stereotactic body radiation therapy (not recorded which). The chain has TRBV6-2 or TRBV6-3 and TRBJ2-7, with D possibly being TRBD1 (5 bases). CDR3 nucleotide sequence: TGTGCCAGCAGTTACTCCCAGGGATCCGAGCAGTACTTC. Amino acid sequence: CASSYSQGSEQYF.